These T cell receptor beta chains were read from a single sample in a study of blood T cells in healthy people across ages. A single record per CDR3 protein comes from TCRdb applying MiXCR to the 5' RACE reads. The sample has roughly 500,000 distinct CDR3 sequences, 27% seen once. Source material: blood. Source of these receptors: a woman in her seventies in good health. Each CDR3 is given with its conserved first and last residue. Each record gives: clone size, V gene, J gene, D gene, CDR3 DNA, CDR3 protein. The D gene is left open where the match is weak. Clone size is stated in some rows and not others, as once, few, many or a class when expanded.

few,TRBV6-2/TRBV6-3,TRBJ1-2,.,TGTGCCAGCAGTTACCTTCCCCTGGACCGACTTTTC,CASSYLPLDRLF
few,TRBV6-2/TRBV6-3,TRBJ1-5,.,TGTGCCAGCAGTTTAGGACAGCCGTATAGCAATCAGCCCCAGCATTTT,CASSLGQPYSNQPQHF
.,TRBV7-2,TRBJ2-5,.,TGTGCCAGCAGCCCCCGGACGTACCAAGAGACCCAGTACTTC,CASSPRTYQETQYF
few,TRBV20-1,TRBJ1-2,.,TGCAGTGCCCCAAATCGACAGTATGGCTACACCTTC,CSAPNRQYGYTF
.,TRBV24-1,TRBJ2-1,TRBD2,TGTGCCACCAGTGATGCAAGGACGAGCGGGGGACCCTACAATGAGCAGTTCTTC,CATSDARTSGGPYNEQFF
.,TRBV20-1,TRBJ2-5,TRBD2,TGCAGTGCTGTAGCGGGGGGACGAGAGACCCAGTACTTC,CSAVAGGRETQYF
few,TRBV7-9,TRBJ1-1,.,TGTCCCAGCAGCCCCAACCCCAGGGGGAACACTGAAGCTTTCTTT,CPSSPNPRGNTEAFF
.,TRBV12-3/TRBV12-4,TRBJ1-1,TRBD1,TGTGCCAGCAGTTCACAGGGGACTGCCACTGAAGCTTTCTTT,CASSSQGTATEAFF
few,TRBV11-2,TRBJ2-5,.,TGTGCCAGCAGCTTATGGAGGGACCAAGAGACCCAGTACTTC,CASSLWRDQETQYF
few,TRBV18,TRBJ2-5,TRBD1,TGTGCCAGCTCACCGATGACAGGGAAAGAGACCCAGTACTTC,CASSPMTGKETQYF
few,TRBV25-1,TRBJ2-3,.,TGTGCCAGCAGTGATGGGACACAGGGCACAGATACGCAGTATTTT,CASSDGTQGTDTQYF
few,TRBV27,TRBJ1-6,.,TGTGCCAGCAGTTTATCTCAAGGGAATAGCAATTCACCCCTCCACTTT,CASSLSQGNSNSPLHF
.,TRBV4-3,TRBJ2-1,.,TGCGCCAGCAGCCAAGAGTCCCCCCTTCAGGTGGATGAGCAGTTCTTC,CASSQESPLQVDEQFF
.,TRBV9,TRBJ1-2,TRBD1,TGTGCCAGCAGCGCTTGGACAGGCTATGGCTACACCTTC,CASSAWTGYGYTF
.,TRBV3-1,TRBJ2-3,TRBD2,TGTGCCAGCAGCCAAGGGCCACTAGCGGGCACAGATACGCAGTATTTT,CASSQGPLAGTDTQYF
.,TRBV29-1,TRBJ1-1,.,TGCAGCGTTGAGGTGGTGAGGACCTCCCAGAACACTGAAGCTTTCTTT,CSVEVVRTSQNTEAFF
many,TRBV29-1,TRBJ1-1,TRBD1,TGCAGCGCAGACAGGGGAGGTACTGAAGCTTTCTTT,CSADRGGTEAFF
.,TRBV6-2/TRBV6-3,TRBJ2-5,TRBD2,TGTGCCAGCAGTTACTCTTCTAGCGGGGCTAAAGAGACCCAGTACTTC,CASSYSSSGAKETQYF
.,TRBV4-1,TRBJ2-4,.,TGCGCCAGCAGCCCGGACCTTCTAAACATTCAGTACTTC,CASSPDLLNIQYF
few,TRBV7-3,TRBJ2-6,.,TGTGCCAGCAGCTCCCGTAACAGGGGAGGCCAAGACTTCTCTGGGGCCAACGTCCTGACTTTC,CASSSRNRGGQDFSGANVLTF
few,TRBV9,TRBJ2-5,.,TGTGCCAGCAGCCCCTCTGGGATGTCCCAAGAGACCCAGTACTTC,CASSPSGMSQETQYF
.,TRBV7-9,TRBJ2-1,TRBD2,TGTGCCAGCAGAAATTCCGGGACTAGCGGGAGTAATGAGCAGTTCTTC,CASRNSGTSGSNEQFF
.,TRBV6-6,TRBJ2-7,.,TGTGCCAGCAGTTACGGAAGGAGCCTCTACGAGCAGTACTTC,CASSYGRSLYEQYF
.,TRBV7-7,TRBJ2-5,.,TGTGCTAGCAGCTTAAGGGACACAGAAGAGACCCAGTACTTC,CASSLRDTEETQYF
.,TRBV5-1,TRBJ1-1,.,TGCGCCAGCAGCTCCACAAACACCAGAACAAAGAACACTGAAGCTTTCTTT,CASSSTNTRTKNTEAFF
.,TRBV7-2,TRBJ1-2,.,TGTGCCAGCAGCAGACAGGCAGGGGTGTATGGCTACACCTTC,CASSRQAGVYGYTF
few,TRBV20-1,TRBJ2-2,TRBD2,TGCAGTGCTAGAGAAGCCCGGGGGGCGAACACCGGGGAGCTGTTTTTT,CSAREARGANTGELFF
.,TRBV4-2,TRBJ1-5,.,TGTGCCAGCAGCCAACCCGACAGGAATCAGCCCCAGCATTTT,CASSQPDRNQPQHF
few,TRBV12-3/TRBV12-4,TRBJ2-5,TRBD2,TGTGCCAGCAGTTTAGGTGGACTAGCGGGCCAACATGAGACCCAGTACTTC,CASSLGGLAGQHETQYF
few,TRBV19,TRBJ1-4,TRBD1,TGTGCCAGTAGTCGGAAGCAGGGGGGGGAAAAACTGTTTTTT,CASSRKQGGEKLFF
few,TRBV28,TRBJ2-1,.,TGTGCCAGCAGTTCCCCTCAGAAGGGGGGGAATGAGCAGTTCTTC,CASSSPQKGGNEQFF